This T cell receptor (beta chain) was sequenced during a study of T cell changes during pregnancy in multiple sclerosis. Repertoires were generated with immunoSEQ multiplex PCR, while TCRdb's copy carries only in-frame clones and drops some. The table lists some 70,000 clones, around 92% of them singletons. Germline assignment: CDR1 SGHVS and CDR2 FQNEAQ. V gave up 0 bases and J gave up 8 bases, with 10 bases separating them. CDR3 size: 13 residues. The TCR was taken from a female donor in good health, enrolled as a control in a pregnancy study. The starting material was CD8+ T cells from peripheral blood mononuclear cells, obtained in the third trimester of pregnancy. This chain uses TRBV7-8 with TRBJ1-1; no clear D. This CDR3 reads CASSLATSTEAFF. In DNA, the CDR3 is TGTGCCAGCAGCTTAGCGACATCCACCGAAGCTTTCTTT.